This is a list of T cell receptor beta chains from one sample in a study of T cell responses to AZD1222 COVID-19 vaccine. TCRdb's table, derived via immunoSEQ multiplex PCR, lists solely in-frame clones and lacks some. The sample records under 200,000 clones, around 90% being singletons. The specimen was peripheral blood, collected 28 days after the second dose of the MenACWY control vaccine. These receptors were obtained from an adult who received the MenACWY meningococcal vaccine as a control. CDR3s include the opening cysteine and the closing phenylalanine or tryptophan.

v_gene	j_gene	CDR3aa
TRBV6-4	TRBJ2-7	CASSEPLAGLFSYEQYF
TRBV28	TRBJ1-1	CASSLGLEAFF
TRBV13	TRBJ1-2	CASSFPRASDGYTF
TRBV4-1	TRBJ2-7	CASSQDLGARSYEQYF
TRBV11-3	TRBJ1-1	CASSSQQNTEAFF
TRBV2	TRBJ1-5	CASSGWADNQPQHF
TRBV7-9	TRBJ2-7	CASSSTASYEQYF
TRBV5-6	TRBJ2-6	CASSPGTGSLAGANVLTF
TRBV2	TRBJ1-2	CASSEVAGNYGYTF
TRBV7-9	TRBJ1-5	CASSPEGGGGQPQHF
TRBV19	TRBJ1-1	CASSSRTGAGGTEAFF
TRBV7-6	TRBJ2-6	CASSFTGANVLTF
TRBV5-1	TRBJ2-7	CASSAGTTVYEQYF
TRBV15	TRBJ1-3	CATSSGTVGNTIYF
TRBV7-9	TRBJ1-2	CASSLAGRGKYGYTF
TRBV6-5	TRBJ1-3	CASSYKPKGGNTIYF
TRBV30	TRBJ1-1	CAWRPDPRDRGWWTEAFF
TRBV10-1	TRBJ2-6	CASSDTGAGANVLTF
TRBV5-1	TRBJ1-1	CASSSSGTAGSLEAFF
TRBV11-3	TRBJ2-1	CASSLEGVSYNEQFF
TRBV7-9	TRBJ2-7	CASSYGGTFEQYF
TRBV6-4	TRBJ1-2	CASSEEMGDFCGYTF
TRBV3-1/TRBV3-2	TRBJ1-1	CAAGGAGTEAFF
TRBV29-1	TRBJ1-4	CSAETGEEEKLFF
TRBV7-9	TRBJ2-3	CASSPTGTTKSDTQYF